The 8 T cell receptor beta chains below come from one sample, sequenced in a study of blood T cell repertoires in COVID-19. Clones were sequenced by immunoSEQ multiplex PCR, and TCRdb holds only the in-frame ones, with some missing. In the table there are 180,000 or so clones, approximately 80% of which are singletons. Sequencing was done on a sample of peripheral blood. These receptor sequences come from a woman aged 40 to 50 with COVID-19, enrolled during active disease.

The CDR3 here is CASSIYGGVTNTEAFF. The DNA of the CDR3 is TGTGCCAGTAGTATATATGGGGGGGTCACGAACACTGAAGCTTTCTTT. The chain couples TRBV19 to TRBJ1-1, with D possibly TRBD1 on 5 matching bases. V gave up 2 bases and J gave up 1 base, with 14 bases separating them. CDR1 is LNHDA and CDR2 is SQIVND in the germline V gene (reference sequence). This CDR3 spans 16 amino acids.

J is TRBJ2-5 and V is TRBV12-5, with TRBD2 matching 11 bases. Germline CDR1 reads LGHNT; CDR2 reads FRNRAP. The CDR3 is 14 residues long. V trimming: 2 bases; J trimming: 5 bases; junction bases outside the gene matches: 1. The CDR3 DNA reads TGTGCTAGTGGTTTGTCTAGCGGGAGGGAGACCCAGTACTTC. This codes for CASGLSSGRETQYF.

The V gene is TRBV27, the J gene TRBJ1-1, with a tentative D call TRBD1 (6 bases). Trimming stripped 6 bases from V and 0 bases from J, with 11 bases between. Germline CDR1 is MNHEY and CDR2 is SMNVEV (reference sequence). CDR3 length: 14 residues. Here the CDR3 reads CASRSTGLNTEAFF. CDR3 DNA sequence: TGTGCCAGCAGATCCACAGGGTTGAACACTGAAGCTTTCTTT.

The count of this clone is one. CDR3 in DNA: TGTGCTAGTGGTCCCCCGGGGGGTCGCCTCCAGCGGGCTTTCTTT. As protein: CASGPPGGRLQRAFF. The V call is TRBV12-5, the J call TRBJ1-1; D is perhaps TRBD1 (5 bases). Trimming took off 5 bases at V and 11 bases at J, with 24 bases between the two ends. Germline assignment: CDR1 LGHNT and CDR2 FRNRAP. The CDR3 has 15 residues. The variable domain in full, completed from reference TRBV12-5 and TRBJ1-1, reads DARVTQTPRHKVTEMGQEVTMRCQPILGHNTVFWYRQTMMQGLELLAYFRNRAPLDDSGMPKDRFSAEMPDATLATLKIQPSEPRDSAVYFCASGPPGGRLQRAFFGQGTRLTVV.

The rearrangement joins TRBV11-2 to TRBJ1-2; D may be TRBD1 (6 bases). Germline V gene data show CDR1 as SGHAT and CDR2 as FQNNGV. V was cut by 2 bases and J by 4 bases, with 14 bases left in between. This CDR3 is built from 15 residues. The chain's CDR3 is CASSLRGGSPYGYTF. The CDR3 DNA follows: TGTGCCAGCAGCTTAAGAGGGGGTTCACCCTATGGCTACACCTTC.

The V gene is TRBV5-4, the J gene TRBJ2-7, with 8 positions matching TRBD2. Germline V CDR1 and CDR2: SGHNT, YYREEE (reference sequence). The V gene end was trimmed by 5 bases and the J gene end by 6 bases; junction bases not matched to a gene: 7. The CDR3 spans 13 residues. The CDR3 DNA reads TGTGCCAGCAGACCCGGGACTAGGGGCGAGCAGTACTTC. Amino acids: CASRPGTRGEQYF. The full variable domain, with the rest looked up from reference TRBV5-4 and TRBJ2-7, is ETGVTQSPTHLIKTRGQQVTLRCSSQSGHNTVSWYQQALGQGPQFIFQYYREEENGRGNFPPRFSGLQFPNYSSELNVNALELDDSALYLCASRPGTRGEQYFGPGTRLTVT.

V is TRBV4-1 and J is TRBJ2-1; 14 bases are shared with TRBD2. This CDR3 is built from 18 residues. V trimming: 0 bases; J trimming: 6 bases; junction bases outside the gene matches: 7. CDR1 is MGHRA and CDR2 is YSYEKL in the germline V gene. CDR3: CASSQEAPGTSGSNEQFF. The CDR3, as DNA: TGCGCCAGCAGCCAAGAAGCCCCAGGGACTAGCGGGAGCAATGAGCAGTTCTTC.

The genes are TRBV5-5 and TRBJ1-2, with 8 bases aligning to TRBD1. CDR3 length: 13 residues. The V and J ends lost 2 bases and 5 bases, in that order; junction bases with no gene match: 2. Germline lookup yields CDR1 SGHKS and CDR2 YYEKEE (reference sequence). In nucleotides, the CDR3 is TGTGCCAGCAGCTTACAGGGGGGTTATGGCTACACCTTC. Amino acid sequence: CASSLQGGYGYTF.